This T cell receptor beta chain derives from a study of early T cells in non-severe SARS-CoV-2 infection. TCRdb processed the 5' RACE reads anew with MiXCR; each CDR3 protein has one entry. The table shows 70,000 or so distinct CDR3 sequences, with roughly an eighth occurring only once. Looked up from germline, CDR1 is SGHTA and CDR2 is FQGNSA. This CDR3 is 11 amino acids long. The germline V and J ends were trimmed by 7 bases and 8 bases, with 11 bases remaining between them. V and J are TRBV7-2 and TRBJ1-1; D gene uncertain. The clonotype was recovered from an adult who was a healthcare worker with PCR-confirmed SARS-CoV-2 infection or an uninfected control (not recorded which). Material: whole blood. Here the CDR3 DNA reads TGTGCCAGCATCGTCGGGCGAGAAGCTTTCTTT. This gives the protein CASIVGREAFF.